This entry concerns a single T cell receptor (beta chain). Clones were sequenced by immunoSEQ multiplex PCR, and TCRdb holds only the in-frame ones, with some missing. The table records 250,000 or so clones, more than 80% of them present only once. V lost 5 bases and J lost 4; bases outside the gene matches: 5. The CDR3 is made up of 15 amino acids. Per the germline V gene, CDR1 is MDHEN and CDR2 is SYDVKM. The record originates from a study of blood T cell repertoires in COVID-19. Study-level background: PBMCs, B-cell-depleted T cells, or T cells provided the cDNA or gDNA that made up the material.

The cohort comprised adults aged roughly 18 to 95 years residing in some 24 US areas. Clinical history reported by participants formed the basis on which cohorts were assigned. This rearrangement joins TRBV28 to TRBJ2-1; 10 bases map to TRBD2. This TCR came from a man over 45 who had been exposed to COVID-19. The sample comprised PBMCs or T cells enriched from blood (not recorded which). CDR3 bases: TGTGCCAGCAGTCAAATAGCGGGGGGTTACAATGAGCAGTTCTTC. Translated: CASSQIAGGYNEQFF.